This TCR beta chain comes out of a study of early T cells in non-severe SARS-CoV-2 infection (dated by TCRdb to about 2021). A note on the overall study: Because TCR sequencing relied on bulk RNA taken from unsorted whole blood, pairing of alpha and beta chains was not possible.

This clonotype was counted ten times or more. Its antigen is unknown. Base-call qualities are not available, and no considerably larger clone is one nucleotide away. The paper as a whole reports these results and caveats: Matching against VDJdb was skewed toward anti-spike CD8 responses, likely underestimated virus-specific expansions, and missed private and CD4 specificities.

Library construction relied on 5' RACE. Data came from a NextSeq 500. In the TCR library protocol, unique molecular identifiers were attached to individual cDNA molecules to correct for PCR bias and sequencing error. TCR alpha and beta chains were both sequenced, and the abundances of alpha and beta sequences in each sample were closely correlated with each other. Turning to the authors' computational methods: Decombinator V4 was used to annotate TCR sequences for V gene, J gene and CDR3. TCRs were defined as expanded if a significant change between any two time points was detected under a Poisson model with p below 0.0001. TCR abundances were normalised to the total number of TCRs sequenced in each sample and reported as counts per million. TRAV1-2 paired with TRAJ12, TRAJ20 or TRAJ33 defined MAIT TCRs, while TRAV10 paired with TRAJ18 defined iNKT TCRs. A search of VDJdb, accessed on 1 November 2021, was run for TCRs annotated to CMV, EBV and SARS-CoV-2, with TCRs annotated for multiple antigens excluded. In-frame beta chains were kept once TCRdb had trimmed the public reads at Q25 with fastp and called clones with MiXCR. Identical CDR3 proteins give one entry, which carries the most common genes and DNA. The V and J calls shown here were made by TCRdb, not taken from the authors' results. The sample includes approximately 48,000 distinct CDR3 sequences, with roughly 10% observed a single time. The ten largest clones capture about 15% of the sample.

This was a case-control study nested in a cohort of healthcare workers in London, UK, who had nasopharyngeal swab PCR tests and blood samples taken every week. Between 23 and 31 March 2020, the week of the UK lockdown, healthcare workers were enrolled and then followed up weekly for as long as 16 weeks. From V the trimming removes 2 bases and from J it removes 9 bases, while the gene matches leave 9 bases of the junction unaccounted for. From a lookup of the germline V gene, CDR1 and CDR2 are MDHEN and SYDVKM. Reading from cysteine to phenylalanine, the CDR3 counts 14 amino acids. Of all the DNA, just the CDR3 is kept, 42 bases in frame from base 1.

The source is an adult who was a healthcare worker with PCR-confirmed SARS-CoV-2 infection or an uninfected control (not recorded which). Sequencing was carried out using whole blood. The V gene is TRBV28 and the J gene is TRBJ2-5; 7 bases in between match TRBD2. The CDR3 region: CASSLRDYRGAQYF. The bases read TGTGCCAGCAGTTTACGGGACTATCGAGGGGCCCAGTACTTC.